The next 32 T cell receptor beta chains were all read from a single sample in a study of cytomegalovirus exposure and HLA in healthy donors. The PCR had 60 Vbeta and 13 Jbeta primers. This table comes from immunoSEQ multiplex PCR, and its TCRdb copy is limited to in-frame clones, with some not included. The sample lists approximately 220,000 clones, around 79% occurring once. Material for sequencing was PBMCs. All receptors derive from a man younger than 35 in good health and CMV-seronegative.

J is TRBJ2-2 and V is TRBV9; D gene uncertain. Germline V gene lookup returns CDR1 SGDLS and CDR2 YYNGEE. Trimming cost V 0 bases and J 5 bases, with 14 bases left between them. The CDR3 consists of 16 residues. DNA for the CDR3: TGTGCCAGCAGCGTAGAAAATATTGATCGGACCGGGGAGCTGTTTTTT. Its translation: CASSVENIDRTGELFF.

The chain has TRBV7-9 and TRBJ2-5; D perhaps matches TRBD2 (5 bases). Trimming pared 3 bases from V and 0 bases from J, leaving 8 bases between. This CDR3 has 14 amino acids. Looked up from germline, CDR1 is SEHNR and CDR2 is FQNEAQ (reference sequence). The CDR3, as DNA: TGTGCCAGCAGCTTTGGGAGCCACCAAGAGACCCAGTACTTC. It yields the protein CASSFGSHQETQYF.

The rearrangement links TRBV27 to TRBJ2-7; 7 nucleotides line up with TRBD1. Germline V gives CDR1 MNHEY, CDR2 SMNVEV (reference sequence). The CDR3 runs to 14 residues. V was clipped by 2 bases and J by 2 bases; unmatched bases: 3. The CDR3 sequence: CASSLRQGAYEQYF. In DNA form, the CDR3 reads TGTGCCAGCAGTTTACGACAGGGAGCCTACGAGCAGTACTTC.

The CDR3: CASSLVEGSDYGYTF. CDR3 sequence (DNA): TGTGCCAGCAGCTTGGTAGAGGGATCGGACTATGGCTACACCTTC. The chain combines TRBV5-6 with TRBJ1-2; D gene uncertain. V was trimmed by 0 bases and J by 3 bases, leaving 12 bases between them. This CDR3 comprises 15 residues. Germline lookup yields CDR1 SGHDT and CDR2 YYEEEE.

The CDR3 reads CASSPQTGKTDTQYF. CDR3 sequence (DNA): TGTGCCAGCAGCCCCCAGACAGGGAAGACAGATACGCAGTATTTT. This rearrangement joins TRBV9 to TRBJ2-3; TRBD1 agrees at 7 bases. Germline values: CDR1 SGDLS, CDR2 YYNGEE. The CDR3 totals 15 residues. V gave up 4 bases and J gave up 3 bases; unmatched junction bases: 8.

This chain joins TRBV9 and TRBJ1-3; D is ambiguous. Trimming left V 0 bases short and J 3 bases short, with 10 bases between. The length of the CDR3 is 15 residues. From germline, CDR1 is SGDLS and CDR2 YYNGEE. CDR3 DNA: TGTGCCAGCAGCGTAGGAGGCGAAGATGGAAACACCATATATTTT. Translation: CASSVGGEDGNTIYF.

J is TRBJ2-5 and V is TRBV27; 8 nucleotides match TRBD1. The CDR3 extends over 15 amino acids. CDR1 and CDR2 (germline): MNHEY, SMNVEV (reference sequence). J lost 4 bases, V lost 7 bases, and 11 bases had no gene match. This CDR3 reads CASKTIQGARETQYF. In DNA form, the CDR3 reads TGTGCCAGCAAAACGATTCAGGGGGCGCGAGAGACCCAGTACTTC.

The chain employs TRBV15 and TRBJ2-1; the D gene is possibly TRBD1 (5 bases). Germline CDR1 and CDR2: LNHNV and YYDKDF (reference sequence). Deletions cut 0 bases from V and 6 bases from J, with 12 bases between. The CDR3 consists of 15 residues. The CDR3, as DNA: TGTGCCACCAGCAGAGATAAAACAGGACCCAATGAGCAGTTCTTC. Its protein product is CATSRDKTGPNEQFF.

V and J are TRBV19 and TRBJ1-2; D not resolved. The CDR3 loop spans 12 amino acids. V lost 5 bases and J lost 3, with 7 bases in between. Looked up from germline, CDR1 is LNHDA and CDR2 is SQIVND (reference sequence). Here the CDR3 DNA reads TGTGCCAGTAGTGTATCGGACTATGGCTACACCTTC. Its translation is CASSVSDYGYTF.

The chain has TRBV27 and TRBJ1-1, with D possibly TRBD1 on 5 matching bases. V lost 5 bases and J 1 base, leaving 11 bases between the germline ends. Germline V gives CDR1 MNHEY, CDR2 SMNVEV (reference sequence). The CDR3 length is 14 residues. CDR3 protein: CASSPGHRNTEAFF. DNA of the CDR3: TGTGCCAGCAGTCCCGGACATAGGAACACTGAAGCTTTCTTT.

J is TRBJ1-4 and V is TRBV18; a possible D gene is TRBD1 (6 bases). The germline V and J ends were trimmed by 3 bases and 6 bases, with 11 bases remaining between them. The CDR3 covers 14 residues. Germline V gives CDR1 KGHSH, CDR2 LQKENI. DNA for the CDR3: TGTGCCAGCTCACCTAACAGGGCGGATGAAAAACTGTTTTTT. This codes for CASSPNRADEKLFF.

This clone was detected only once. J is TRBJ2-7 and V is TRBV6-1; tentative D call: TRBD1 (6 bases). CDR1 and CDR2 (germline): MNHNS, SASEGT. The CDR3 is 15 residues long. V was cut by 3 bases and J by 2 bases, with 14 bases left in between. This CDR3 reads CASSDLQGRAYEQYF. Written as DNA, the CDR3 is TGTGCCAGCAGTGACCTACAGGGTCGGGCCTACGAGCAGTACTTC.

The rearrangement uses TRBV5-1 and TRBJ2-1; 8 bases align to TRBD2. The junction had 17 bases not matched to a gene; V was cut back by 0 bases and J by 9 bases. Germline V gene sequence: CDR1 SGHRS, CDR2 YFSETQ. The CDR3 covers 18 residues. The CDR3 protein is CASSLEGSGTRGTSEQFF. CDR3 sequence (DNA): TGCGCCAGCAGCTTGGAGGGCAGCGGGACTAGGGGTACAAGTGAGCAGTTCTTC.

CDR3 bases: TGTGCCTGGAACCAGGCACGGGACACCCAGCCCCAGCATTTT. This translates into CAWNQARDTQPQHF. This rearrangement joins TRBV30 to TRBJ1-5; TRBD1 is a possible D gene (6 bases). The CDR3 extends over 14 amino acids. Germline CDR1 reads GTSNPN; CDR2 reads SVGIG (reference sequence). Trimming removed 4 bases from V and 7 bases from J, with 17 bases in between. The whole variable domain, filled in from reference TRBV30 and TRBJ1-5, reads SQTIHQWPATLVQPVGSPLSLECTVEGTSNPNLYWYRQAAGRGLQLLFYSVGIGQISSEVPQNLSASRPQDRQFILSSKKLLLSDSGFYLCAWNQARDTQPQHFGDGTRLSIL.

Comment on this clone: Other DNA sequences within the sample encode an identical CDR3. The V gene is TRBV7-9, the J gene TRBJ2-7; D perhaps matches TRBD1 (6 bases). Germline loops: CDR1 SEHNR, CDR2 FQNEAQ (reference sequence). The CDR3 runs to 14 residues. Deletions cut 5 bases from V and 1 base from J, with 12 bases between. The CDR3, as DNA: TGTGCCAGCAGCCGACTGGACAGTTCCTACGAGCAGTACTTC. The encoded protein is CASSRLDSSYEQYF.

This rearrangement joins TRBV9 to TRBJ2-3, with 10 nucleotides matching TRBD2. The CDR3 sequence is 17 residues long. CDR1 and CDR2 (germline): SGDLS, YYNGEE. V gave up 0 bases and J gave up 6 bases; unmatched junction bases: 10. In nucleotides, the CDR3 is TGTGCCAGCAGCGTAGGATTGCCTAGCGGGAGTTCGGATACGCAGTATTTT. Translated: CASSVGLPSGSSDTQYF. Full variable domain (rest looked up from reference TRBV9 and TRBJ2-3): DSGVTQTPKHLITATGQRVTLRCSPRSGDLSVYWYQQSLDQGLQFLIQYYNGEERAKGNILERFSAQQFPDLHSELNLSSLELGDSALYFCASSVGLPSGSSDTQYFGPGTRLTVL.

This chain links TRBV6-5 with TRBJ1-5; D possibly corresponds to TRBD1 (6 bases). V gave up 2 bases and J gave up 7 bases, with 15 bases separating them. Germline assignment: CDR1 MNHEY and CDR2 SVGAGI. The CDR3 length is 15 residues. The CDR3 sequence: CASSYLNRVRQPQHF. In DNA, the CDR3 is TGTGCCAGCAGTTACCTAAACAGGGTACGGCAGCCCCAGCATTTT.

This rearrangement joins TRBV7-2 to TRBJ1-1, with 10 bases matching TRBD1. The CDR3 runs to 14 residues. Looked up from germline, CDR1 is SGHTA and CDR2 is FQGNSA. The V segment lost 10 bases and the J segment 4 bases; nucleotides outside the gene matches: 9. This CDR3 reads CATSGTGAVTEAFF. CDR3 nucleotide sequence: TGTGCCACCTCGGGGACAGGGGCAGTCACTGAAGCTTTCTTT.

The CDR3 sequence is CASSRRGRGYPDTQYF. CDR3 DNA sequence: TGTGCCAGCAGCCGCCGCGGGAGGGGATACCCAGATACGCAGTATTTT. V gene TRBV7-8 combines with J gene TRBJ2-3; 9 bases align to TRBD2. Looked up from germline, CDR1 is SGHVS and CDR2 is FQNEAQ. Trimming at V came to 5 bases and at J to 4 bases, leaving 10 bases not matched to a gene. The CDR3 extends over 16 amino acids.

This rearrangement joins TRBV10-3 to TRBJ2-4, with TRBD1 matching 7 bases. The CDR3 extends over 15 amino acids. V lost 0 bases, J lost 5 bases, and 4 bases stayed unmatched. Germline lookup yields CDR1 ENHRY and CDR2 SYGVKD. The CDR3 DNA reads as TGTGCCATCAGTGAGTCAGGACAGGCCCAAAACATTCAGTACTTC. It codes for CAISESGQAQNIQYF.

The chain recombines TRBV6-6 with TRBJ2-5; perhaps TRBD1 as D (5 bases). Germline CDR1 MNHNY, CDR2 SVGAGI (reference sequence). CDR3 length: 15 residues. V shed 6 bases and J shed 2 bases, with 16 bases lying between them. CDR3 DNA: TGTGCCAGCAGCACATTCGACAGCTTTCAAGAGACCCAGTACTTC. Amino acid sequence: CASSTFDSFQETQYF.

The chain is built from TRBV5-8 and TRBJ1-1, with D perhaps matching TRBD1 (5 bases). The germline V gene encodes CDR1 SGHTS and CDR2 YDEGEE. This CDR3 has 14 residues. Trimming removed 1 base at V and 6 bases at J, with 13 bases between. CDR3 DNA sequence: TGTGCCAGCAGCTTGCCGGCGACACAGGCTGAAGCTTTCTTT. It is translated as CASSLPATQAEAFF. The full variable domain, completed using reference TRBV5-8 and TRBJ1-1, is EAGVTQSPTHLIKTRGQQATLRCSPISGHTSVYWYQQALGLGLQFLLWYDEGEERNRGNFPPRFSGRQFPNYSSELNVNALELEDSALYLCASSLPATQAEAFFGQGTRLTVV.

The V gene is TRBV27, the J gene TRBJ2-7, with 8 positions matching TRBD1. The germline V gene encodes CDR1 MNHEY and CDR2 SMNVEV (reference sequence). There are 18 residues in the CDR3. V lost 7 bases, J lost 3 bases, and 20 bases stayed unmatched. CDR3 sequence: CASKPGQAILNPLYEQYF. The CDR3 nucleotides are TGTGCCAGCAAACCGGGACAGGCGATCCTTAATCCCCTCTACGAGCAGTACTTC.

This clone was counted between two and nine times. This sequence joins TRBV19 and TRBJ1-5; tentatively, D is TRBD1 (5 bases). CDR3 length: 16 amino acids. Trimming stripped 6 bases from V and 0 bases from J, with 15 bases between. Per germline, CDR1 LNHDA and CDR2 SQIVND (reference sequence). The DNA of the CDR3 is TGTGCCAGTAGACCAACCGGGGGTAATAGCAATCAGCCCCAGCATTTT. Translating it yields CASRPTGGNSNQPQHF.

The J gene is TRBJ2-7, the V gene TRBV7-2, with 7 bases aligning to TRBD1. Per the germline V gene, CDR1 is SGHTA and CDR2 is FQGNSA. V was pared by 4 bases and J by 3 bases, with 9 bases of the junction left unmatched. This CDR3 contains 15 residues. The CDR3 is CASSSPDRAGYEQYF. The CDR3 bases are TGTGCCAGCAGCTCCCCTGACAGGGCAGGCTACGAGCAGTACTTC. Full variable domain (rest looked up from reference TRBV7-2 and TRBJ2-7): GAGVSQSPSNKVTEKGKDVELRCDPISGHTALYWYRQSLGQGLEFLIYFQGNSAPDKSGLPSDRFSAERTGGSVSTLTIQRTQQEDSAVYLCASSSPDRAGYEQYFGPGTRLTVT.

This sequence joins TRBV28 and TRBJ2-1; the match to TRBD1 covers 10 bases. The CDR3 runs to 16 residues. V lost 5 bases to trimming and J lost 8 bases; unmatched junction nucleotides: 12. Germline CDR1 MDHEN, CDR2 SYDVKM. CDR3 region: CASSPLPGQGSDEQFF. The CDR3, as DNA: TGTGCCAGCAGTCCCCTGCCGGGACAGGGGTCCGATGAGCAGTTCTTC.

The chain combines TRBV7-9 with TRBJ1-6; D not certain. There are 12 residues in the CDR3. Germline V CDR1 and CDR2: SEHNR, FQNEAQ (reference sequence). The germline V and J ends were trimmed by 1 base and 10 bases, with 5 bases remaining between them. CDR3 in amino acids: CASSLVGSPLHF. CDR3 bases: TGTGCCAGCAGCTTAGTGGGCTCACCCCTCCACTTT.

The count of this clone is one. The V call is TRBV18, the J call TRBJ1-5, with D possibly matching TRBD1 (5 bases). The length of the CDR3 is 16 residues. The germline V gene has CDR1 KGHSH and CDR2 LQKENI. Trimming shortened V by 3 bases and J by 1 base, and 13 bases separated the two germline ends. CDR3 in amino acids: CASSPFVGGSNQPQHF. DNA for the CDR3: TGTGCCAGCTCACCCTTCGTGGGGGGAAGCAATCAGCCCCAGCATTTT.

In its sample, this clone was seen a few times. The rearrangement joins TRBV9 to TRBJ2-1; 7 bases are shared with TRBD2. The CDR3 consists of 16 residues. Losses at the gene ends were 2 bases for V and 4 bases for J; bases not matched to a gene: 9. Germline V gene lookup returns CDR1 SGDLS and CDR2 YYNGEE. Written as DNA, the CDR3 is TGTGCCAGCAGCGTCGGGGGGTCTAGGGAATACAATGAGCAGTTCTTC. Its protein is CASSVGGSREYNEQFF.

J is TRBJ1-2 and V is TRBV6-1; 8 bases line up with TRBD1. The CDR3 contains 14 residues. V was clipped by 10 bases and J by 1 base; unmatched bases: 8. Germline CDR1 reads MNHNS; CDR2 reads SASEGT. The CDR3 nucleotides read TGTGCCATACATCCGACAGGGGTTAACTATGGCTACACCTTC. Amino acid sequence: CAIHPTGVNYGYTF.

The CDR3 DNA is TGTGCCAGCAGCTTAGGGTCTAGCGGGTACACAGATACGCAGTATTTT. Residues: CASSLGSSGYTDTQYF. The chain has TRBV7-2 and TRBJ2-3; 8 bases are shared with TRBD2. CDR1 is SGHTA and CDR2 is FQGNSA in the germline V gene. V shed 1 base and J 2 bases; nucleotides not matched to a gene: 5. CDR3 size: 16 residues.

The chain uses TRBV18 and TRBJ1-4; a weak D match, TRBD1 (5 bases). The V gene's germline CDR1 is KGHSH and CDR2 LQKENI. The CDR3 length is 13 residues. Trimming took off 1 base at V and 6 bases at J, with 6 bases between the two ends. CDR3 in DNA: TGTGCCAGCTCACCACTCAGGGATGAAAAACTGTTTTTT. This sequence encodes CASSPLRDEKLFF.